Presented here are 23 T cell receptor beta chains from one specimen sequenced in a study of OX40 agonist ivuxolimab in advanced cancers. Sequencing was performed with immunoSEQ multiplex PCR; in TCRdb, only in-frame clones are kept and a portion is missing. The sample has some 86,000 clones; about 94% are singletons. The sequenced sample was CD4+ or CD8+ T cells sorted from blood, obtained in a trial of the OX40 agonist ivuxolimab. These receptors originate from an adult with an advanced solid tumor such as melanoma, head and neck, liver or kidney cancer.

This sequence joins TRBV5-1 and TRBJ2-7; 7 bases are a match to TRBD2. The CDR3 spans 14 residues. Per germline, CDR1 SGHRS and CDR2 YFSETQ. With 1 base clipped from V and 1 base from J, the junction kept 2 bases outside the gene matches. CDR3 amino acids: CASSLFGRSYEQYF. The DNA for the CDR3 is TGCGCCAGCAGCTTGTTCGGGAGGTCCTACGAGCAGTACTTC.

V usage is TRBV10-3 and J usage is TRBJ2-3, with D perhaps assigned TRBD1 or TRBD2 (5 bases each). This CDR3 is 18 amino acids long. Trimming stripped 0 bases from V and 0 bases from J, with 16 bases between. The germline gives CDR1 ENHRY, CDR2 SYGVKD. DNA of the CDR3: TGTGCCATCAGTGAGTCGGGCCCATCGGGGCATAGCACAGATACGCAGTATTTT. Translation gives CAISESGPSGHSTDTQYF.

The V call is TRBV2, the J call TRBJ2-7; D ambiguous. CDR3 length: 13 amino acids. Germline CDR1 reads SNHLY; CDR2 reads FYNNEI. The V gene lost 4 bases and the J gene lost 5 bases, with 12 bases spanning the gap. The CDR3: CASSGGGADEQYF. The CDR3, as DNA: TGTGCCAGCAGTGGCGGCGGAGCCGACGAGCAGTACTTC.

CDR3 loop: CASSLVDLVTVPNYEQYF. CDR3 bases: TGTGCCAGCAGCTTAGTAGATCTGGTTACCGTACCCAACTACGAGCAGTACTTC. This sequence joins TRBV7-8 and TRBJ2-7; no clear D. The CDR3 loop spans 18 amino acids. Trimming removed 1 base from V and 3 bases from J, with 22 bases in between. Germline loops: CDR1 SGHVS, CDR2 FQNEAQ.

This clone appeared a single time. This chain joins TRBV18 and TRBJ1-4; the match to TRBD1 covers 7 bases. Germline CDR1 KGHSH, CDR2 LQKENI. The J segment lost 8 bases and the V segment lost 5 bases, leaving 8 bases of the junction unmatched. The CDR3 loop spans 14 amino acids. CDR3 nucleotides: TGTGCCAGCTCATCCCGACAGGGAGAAGAAAAACTGTTTTTT. Protein: CASSSRQGEEKLFF.

The gene calls are TRBV16 and TRBJ1-5; 7 positions match TRBD1. The CDR3 covers 16 residues. With 3 bases clipped from V and 1 base from J, the junction kept 6 bases outside the gene matches. CDR1 and CDR2 from the germline V gene are KGHSY and FQNENV. The CDR3 loop reads CASSHNRGGSNQPQHF. Here the CDR3 DNA reads TGTGCCAGCAGCCACAACAGGGGAGGGAGCAATCAGCCCCAGCATTTT. The full variable domain, with the rest looked up from reference TRBV16 and TRBJ1-5, is GEEVAQTPKHLVRGEGQKAKLYCAPIKGHSYVFWYQQVLKNEFKFLISFQNENVFDETGMPKERFSAKCLPNSPCSLEIQATKLEDSAVYFCASSHNRGGSNQPQHFGDGTRLSIL.

The V and J genes are TRBV21-1 and TRBJ2-1. TRBV21-1 is given as a pseudogene. This CDR3 comprises 12 residues. Here the CDR3 reads CASSKDYNEQFF. The CDR3 nucleotides are TGTGCCAGCAGCAAGGACTACAATGAGCAGTTCTTC.

The genes are TRBV7-3 and TRBJ2-3; 9 nucleotides match TRBD1. The CDR3 has 16 amino acids. The J segment lost 2 bases and the V segment lost 4 bases, leaving 7 bases of the junction unmatched. CDR1 and CDR2 (germline): SGHTA, FQGTGA. CDR3 loop: CASSSFRDRATDTQYF. The CDR3 coding sequence is TGTGCCAGCAGCTCCTTCCGGGACAGGGCCACAGATACGCAGTATTTT.

The chain joins TRBV4-1 to TRBJ2-5, with D unresolved. Trimming took 0 bases from V and 4 from J, leaving 15 bases between them. Germline loops: CDR1 MGHRA, CDR2 YSYEKL. The CDR3 covers 16 residues. CDR3 sequence reads: CASSQETYREVETQYF. The CDR3 region has the DNA TGCGCCAGCAGCCAAGAAACCTACAGAGAGGTAGAGACCCAGTACTTC.

The V and J genes are TRBV25-1 and TRBJ2-7; the D gene is possibly TRBD1 (6 bases). V was shortened by 3 bases and J by 5 bases, with 11 bases between the two germline ends. Germline CDR1 reads MGHDK; CDR2 reads SYGVNS. The CDR3 is made up of 13 amino acids. The CDR3 loop is CASSDRGRDEQYF. In DNA, the CDR3 is TGTGCCAGCAGTGACAGGGGTCGAGACGAGCAGTACTTC.

Only one count was recorded for this clone. The V and J genes are TRBV30 and TRBJ2-7; possible D gene TRBD1, 6 bases. This CDR3 contains 12 residues. In germline, CDR1 is GTSNPN, CDR2 SVGIG (reference sequence). The ends were cut back, 2 bases at V and 6 bases at J, with 11 bases in the middle. CDR3 sequence: CAWSLPGAEQYF. The DNA of the CDR3 is TGTGCCTGGAGTCTCCCAGGGGCCGAGCAGTACTTC.

Note on this clone: One junction end does not reproduce the germline sequence, and a read error may be involved. V usage is TRBV5-6 and J usage is TRBJ2-7; D is perhaps TRBD1 or TRBD2 (5 bases each). Germline assignment: CDR1 SGHDT and CDR2 YYEEEE. The CDR3 is 16 amino acids. CDR3 sequence: CASSLGGAHEGPWMNF. As DNA, the CDR3 is TGTGCCAGCAGCTTGGGAGGGGCGCATGAGGGACCTTGGATGAACTTC.

This chain uses TRBV4-3 with TRBJ2-1, with 7 bases that match TRBD2. Germline CDR1 reads LGHNA; CDR2 reads YSLEER. The CDR3 contains 16 residues. Unmatched junction bases numbered 10, after V lost 2 bases and J lost 6 bases. The CDR3 spells CASSQSNRDYFNEQFF. CDR3 nucleotide sequence: TGCGCCAGCAGCCAATCCAACCGGGACTACTTCAATGAGCAGTTCTTC.

The rearrangement links TRBV7-8 to TRBJ2-5, with D maybe TRBD2 (5 bases). V was clipped by 2 bases and J by 1 base, with 14 bases between them. The CDR3 has 16 amino acids. Germline CDR1 reads SGHVS; CDR2 reads FQNEAQ. CDR3 in amino acids: CASSLRERSVQETQYF. CDR3 coding DNA: TGTGCCAGCAGCTTACGGGAACGAAGCGTCCAAGAGACCCAGTACTTC. The full variable domain, completed using reference TRBV7-8 and TRBJ2-5, is GAGVSQSPRYKVAKRGQDVALRCDPISGHVSLFWYQQALGQGPEFLTYFQNEAQLDKSGLPSDRFFAERPEGSVSTLKIQRTQQEDSAVYLCASSLRERSVQETQYFGPGTRLLVL.

The rearrangement joins TRBV28 to TRBJ1-5, with D perhaps matching TRBD1 (5 bases). V gave up 2 bases and J gave up 0 bases, with 8 bases separating them. The CDR3 has 15 amino acids. Germline V lookup: CDR1 MDHEN, CDR2 SYDVKM. In DNA form, the CDR3 reads TGTGCCAGCAGTTTAGTGGGGGGTAGCAATCAGCCCCAGCATTTT. Its translation is CASSLVGGSNQPQHF.

This clone has only one observation. At one of its ends the junction is not consistent with the germline gene, which may arise from a read error. V usage is TRBV5-1 and J usage is TRBJ2-7; D possibly corresponds to TRBD2 (7 bases). Germline-derived CDR1 and CDR2 are SGHRS and YFSETQ. The CDR3 totals 12 residues. CDR3 bases: TGCGCCAGCAGTCGGGGGGCATACGAGCAGCACTTC. This encodes CASSRGAYEQHF.

The V gene is TRBV19, the J gene TRBJ2-1, with 8 bases lining up with TRBD2. V lost 3 bases, J lost 4 bases, and 2 bases stayed unmatched. Germline values: CDR1 LNHDA, CDR2 SQIVND (reference sequence). The CDR3 is 14 amino acids. This CDR3 is CASSMASGYNEQFF. CDR3 nucleotides: TGTGCCAGTAGTATGGCTAGCGGGTACAATGAGCAGTTCTTC.

This clone showed up just once. The gene calls are TRBV9 and TRBJ1-1; no reliable D call. In germline, CDR1 is SGDLS, CDR2 YYNGEE. V lost 6 bases, J lost 0 bases, and 12 bases lay in between. This CDR3 is 14 amino acids long. CDR3 DNA sequence: TGTGCCAGCACCCCCATAGGGTTGAACACTGAAGCTTTCTTT. The encoded protein is CASTPIGLNTEAFF. Using reference TRBV9 and TRBJ1-1 for the parts outside the CDR3, the full variable domain is DSGVTQTPKHLITATGQRVTLRCSPRSGDLSVYWYQQSLDQGLQFLIQYYNGEERAKGNILERFSAQQFPDLHSELNLSSLELGDSALYFCASTPIGLNTEAFFGQGTRLTVV.

This clone showed up just once. V and J are TRBV7-9 and TRBJ2-7, with D unresolved. The V and J ends lost 4 bases and 0 bases respectively, with 10 bases between them. The CDR3 has 14 amino acids. Germline CDR1 reads SEHNR; CDR2 reads FQNEAQ (reference sequence). The CDR3 DNA follows: TGTGCCAGCAGCTACGCAGGCAACTCCTACGAGCAGTACTTC. Encoded protein: CASSYAGNSYEQYF.

This chain links TRBV11-2 with TRBJ2-1; 8 bases align to TRBD2. The CDR3 has 16 amino acids. J was trimmed by 5 bases and V by 5 bases; bases with no gene match: 11. CDR1 is SGHAT, CDR2 FQNNGV, per germline. This CDR3 is CASSEWTSWGHNEQFF. CDR3 nucleotides: TGTGCCAGCAGCGAATGGACTAGCTGGGGCCACAATGAGCAGTTCTTC.

The V and J genes are TRBV19 and TRBJ1-1; D unclear. V was cut by 3 bases and J by 6 bases, with 11 bases left in between. This CDR3 is 13 amino acids long. From germline, CDR1 is LNHDA and CDR2 SQIVND (reference sequence). The CDR3 bases are TGTGCCAGTAGTATCGAGGGTCTCGCTGAAGCTTTCTTT. Translating gives CASSIEGLAEAFF.

V and J are TRBV27 and TRBJ2-3; 13 nucleotides line up with TRBD2. V gave up 5 bases and J gave up 4 bases; unmatched junction bases: 6. CDR1 MNHEY and CDR2 SMNVEV come from the germline V gene (reference sequence). The CDR3 is 16 residues long. CDR3 protein: CASSPRTSGSPDTQYF. CDR3 DNA sequence: TGTGCCAGCAGTCCCCGGACTAGCGGGAGCCCAGATACGCAGTATTTT.

This chain connects TRBV7-3 to TRBJ2-3, with 10 bases identical to TRBD1. The CDR3 spans 15 residues. Germline V CDR1 and CDR2: SGHTA, FQGTGA. V lost 6 bases and J lost 4; bases outside the gene matches: 7. CDR3: CASSSGTGAADTQYF. CDR3 DNA sequence: TGTGCCAGCAGTTCCGGGACAGGGGCGGCAGATACGCAGTATTTT.